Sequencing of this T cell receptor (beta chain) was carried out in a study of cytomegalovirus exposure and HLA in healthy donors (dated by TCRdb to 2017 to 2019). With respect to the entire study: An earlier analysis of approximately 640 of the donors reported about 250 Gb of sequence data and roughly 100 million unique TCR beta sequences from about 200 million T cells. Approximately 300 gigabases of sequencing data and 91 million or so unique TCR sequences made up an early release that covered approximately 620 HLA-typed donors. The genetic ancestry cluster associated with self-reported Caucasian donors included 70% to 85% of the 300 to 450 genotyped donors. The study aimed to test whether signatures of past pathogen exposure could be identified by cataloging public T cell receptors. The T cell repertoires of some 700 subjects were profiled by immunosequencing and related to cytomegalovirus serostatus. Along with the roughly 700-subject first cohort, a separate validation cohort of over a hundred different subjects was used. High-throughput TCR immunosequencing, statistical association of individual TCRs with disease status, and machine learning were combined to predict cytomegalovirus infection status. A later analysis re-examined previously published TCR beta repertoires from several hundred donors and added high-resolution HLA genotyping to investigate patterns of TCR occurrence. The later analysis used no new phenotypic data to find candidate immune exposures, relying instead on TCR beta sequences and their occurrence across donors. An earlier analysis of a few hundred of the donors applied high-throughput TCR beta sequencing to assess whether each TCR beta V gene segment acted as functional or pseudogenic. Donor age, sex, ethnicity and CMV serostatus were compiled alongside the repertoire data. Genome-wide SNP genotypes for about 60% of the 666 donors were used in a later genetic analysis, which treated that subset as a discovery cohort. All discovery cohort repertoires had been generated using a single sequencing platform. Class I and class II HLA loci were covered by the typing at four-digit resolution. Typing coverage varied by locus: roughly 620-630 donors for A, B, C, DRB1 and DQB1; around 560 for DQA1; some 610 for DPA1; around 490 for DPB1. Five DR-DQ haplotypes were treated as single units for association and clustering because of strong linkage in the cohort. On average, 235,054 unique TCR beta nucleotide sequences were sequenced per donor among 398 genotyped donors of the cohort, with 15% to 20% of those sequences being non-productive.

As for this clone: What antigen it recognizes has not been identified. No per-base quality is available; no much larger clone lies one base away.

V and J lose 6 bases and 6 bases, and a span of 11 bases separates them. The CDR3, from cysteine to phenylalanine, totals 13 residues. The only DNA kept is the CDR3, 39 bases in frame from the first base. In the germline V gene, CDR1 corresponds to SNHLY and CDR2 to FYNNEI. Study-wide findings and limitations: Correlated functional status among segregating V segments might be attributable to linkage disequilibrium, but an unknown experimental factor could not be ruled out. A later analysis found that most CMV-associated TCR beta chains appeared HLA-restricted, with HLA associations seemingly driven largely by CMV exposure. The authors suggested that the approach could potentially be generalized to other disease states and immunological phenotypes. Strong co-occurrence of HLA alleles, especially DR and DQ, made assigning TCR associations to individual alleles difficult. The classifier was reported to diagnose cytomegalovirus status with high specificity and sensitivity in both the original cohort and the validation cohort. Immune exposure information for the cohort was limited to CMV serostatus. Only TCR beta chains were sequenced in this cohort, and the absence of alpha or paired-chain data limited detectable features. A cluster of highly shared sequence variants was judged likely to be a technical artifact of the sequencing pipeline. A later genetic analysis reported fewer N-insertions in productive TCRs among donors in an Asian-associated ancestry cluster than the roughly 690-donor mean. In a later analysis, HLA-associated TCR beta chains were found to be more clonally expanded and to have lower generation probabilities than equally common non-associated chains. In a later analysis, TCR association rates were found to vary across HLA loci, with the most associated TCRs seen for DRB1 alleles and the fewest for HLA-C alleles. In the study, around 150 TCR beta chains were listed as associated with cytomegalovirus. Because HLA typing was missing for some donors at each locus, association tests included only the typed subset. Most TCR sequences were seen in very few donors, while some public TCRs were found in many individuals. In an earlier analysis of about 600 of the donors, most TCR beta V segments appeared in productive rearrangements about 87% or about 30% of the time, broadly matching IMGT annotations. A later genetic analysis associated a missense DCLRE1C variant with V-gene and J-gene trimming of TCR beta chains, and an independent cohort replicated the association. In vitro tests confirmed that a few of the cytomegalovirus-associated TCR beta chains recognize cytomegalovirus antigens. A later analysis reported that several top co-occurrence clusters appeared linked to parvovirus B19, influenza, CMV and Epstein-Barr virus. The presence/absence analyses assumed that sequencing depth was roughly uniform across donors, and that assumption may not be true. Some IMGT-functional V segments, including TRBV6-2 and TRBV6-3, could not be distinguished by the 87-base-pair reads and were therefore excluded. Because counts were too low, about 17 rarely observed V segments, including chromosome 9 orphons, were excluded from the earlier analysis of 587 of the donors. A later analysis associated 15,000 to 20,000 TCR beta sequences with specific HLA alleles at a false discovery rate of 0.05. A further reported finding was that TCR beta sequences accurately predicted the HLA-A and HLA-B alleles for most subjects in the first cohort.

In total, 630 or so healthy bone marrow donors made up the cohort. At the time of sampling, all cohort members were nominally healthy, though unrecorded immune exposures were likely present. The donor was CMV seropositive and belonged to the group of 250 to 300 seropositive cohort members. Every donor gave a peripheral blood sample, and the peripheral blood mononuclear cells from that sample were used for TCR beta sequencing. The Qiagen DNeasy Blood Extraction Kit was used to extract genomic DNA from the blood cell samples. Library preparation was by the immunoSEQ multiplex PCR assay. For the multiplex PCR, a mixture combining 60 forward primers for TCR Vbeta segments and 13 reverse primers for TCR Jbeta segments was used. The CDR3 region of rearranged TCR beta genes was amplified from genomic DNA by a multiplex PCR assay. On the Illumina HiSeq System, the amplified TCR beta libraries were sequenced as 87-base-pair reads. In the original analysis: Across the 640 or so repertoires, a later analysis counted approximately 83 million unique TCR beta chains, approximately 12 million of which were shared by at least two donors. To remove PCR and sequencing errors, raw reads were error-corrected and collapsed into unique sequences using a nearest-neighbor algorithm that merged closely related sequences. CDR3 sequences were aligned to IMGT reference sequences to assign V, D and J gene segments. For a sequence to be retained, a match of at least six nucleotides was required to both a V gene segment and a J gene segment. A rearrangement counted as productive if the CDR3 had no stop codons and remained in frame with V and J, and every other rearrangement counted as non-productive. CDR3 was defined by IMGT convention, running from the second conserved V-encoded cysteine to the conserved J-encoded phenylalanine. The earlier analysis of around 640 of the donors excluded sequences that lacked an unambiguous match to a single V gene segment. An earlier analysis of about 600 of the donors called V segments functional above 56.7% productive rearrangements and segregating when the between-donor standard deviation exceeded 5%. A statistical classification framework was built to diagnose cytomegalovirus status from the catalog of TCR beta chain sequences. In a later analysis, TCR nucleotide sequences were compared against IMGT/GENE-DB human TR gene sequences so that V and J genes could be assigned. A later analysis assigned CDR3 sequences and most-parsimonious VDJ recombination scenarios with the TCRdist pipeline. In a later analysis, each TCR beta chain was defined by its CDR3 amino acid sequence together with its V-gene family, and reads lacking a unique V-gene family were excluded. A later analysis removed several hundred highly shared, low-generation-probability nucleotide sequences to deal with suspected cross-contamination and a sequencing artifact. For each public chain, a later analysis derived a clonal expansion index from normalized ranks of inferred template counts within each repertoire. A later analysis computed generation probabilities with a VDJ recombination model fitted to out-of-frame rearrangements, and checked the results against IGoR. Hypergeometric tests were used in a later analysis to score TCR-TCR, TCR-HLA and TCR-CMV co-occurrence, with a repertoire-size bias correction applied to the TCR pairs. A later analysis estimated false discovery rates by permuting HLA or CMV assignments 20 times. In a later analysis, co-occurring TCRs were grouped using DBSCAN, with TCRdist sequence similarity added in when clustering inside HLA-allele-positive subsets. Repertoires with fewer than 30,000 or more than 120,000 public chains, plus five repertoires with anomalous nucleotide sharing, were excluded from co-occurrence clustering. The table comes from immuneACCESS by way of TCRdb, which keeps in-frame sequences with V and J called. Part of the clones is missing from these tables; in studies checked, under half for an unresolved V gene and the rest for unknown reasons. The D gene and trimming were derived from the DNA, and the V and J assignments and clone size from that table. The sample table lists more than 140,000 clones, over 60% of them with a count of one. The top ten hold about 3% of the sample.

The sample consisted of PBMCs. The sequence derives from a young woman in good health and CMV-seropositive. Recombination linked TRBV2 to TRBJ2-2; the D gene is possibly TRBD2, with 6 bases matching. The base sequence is TGTGCCAGCAGGCGGGATCTCGCCGGGGAGCTGTTTTTT. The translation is CASRRDLAGELFF.